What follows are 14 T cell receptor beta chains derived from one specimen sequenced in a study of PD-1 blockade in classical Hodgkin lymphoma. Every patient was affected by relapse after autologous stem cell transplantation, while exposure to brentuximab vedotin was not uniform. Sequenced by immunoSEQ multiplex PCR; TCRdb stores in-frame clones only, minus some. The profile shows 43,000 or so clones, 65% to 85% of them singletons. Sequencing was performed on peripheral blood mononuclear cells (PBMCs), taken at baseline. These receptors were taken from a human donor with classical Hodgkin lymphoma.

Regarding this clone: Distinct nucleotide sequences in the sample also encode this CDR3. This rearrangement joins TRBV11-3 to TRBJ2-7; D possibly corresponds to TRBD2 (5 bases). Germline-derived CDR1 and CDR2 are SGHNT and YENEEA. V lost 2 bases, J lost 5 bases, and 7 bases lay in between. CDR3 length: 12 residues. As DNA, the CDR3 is TGTGCCAGCAGCTTAACGGGAAACGAGCAGTACTTC. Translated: CASSLTGNEQYF.

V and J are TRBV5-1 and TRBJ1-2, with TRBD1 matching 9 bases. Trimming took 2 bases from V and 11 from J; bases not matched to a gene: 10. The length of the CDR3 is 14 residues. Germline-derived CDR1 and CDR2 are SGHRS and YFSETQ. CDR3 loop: CASSLQGAESSYTF. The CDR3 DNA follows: TGCGCCAGCAGCTTACAGGGGGCAGAGAGTTCGTACACCTTC.

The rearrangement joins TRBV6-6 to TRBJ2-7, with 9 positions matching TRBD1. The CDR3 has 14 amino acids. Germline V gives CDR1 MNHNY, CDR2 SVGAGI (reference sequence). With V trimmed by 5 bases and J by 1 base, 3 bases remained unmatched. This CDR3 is CASSTGTGSYEQYF. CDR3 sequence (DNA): TGTGCCAGCAGTACGGGGACAGGGTCCTACGAGCAGTACTTC.

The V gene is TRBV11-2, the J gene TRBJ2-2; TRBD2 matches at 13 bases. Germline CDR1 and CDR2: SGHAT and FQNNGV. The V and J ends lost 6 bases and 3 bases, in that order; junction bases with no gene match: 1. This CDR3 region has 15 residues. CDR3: CASRGTSGDTGELFF. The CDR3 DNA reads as TGTGCCAGCAGGGGGACTAGCGGGGACACCGGGGAGCTGTTTTTT.

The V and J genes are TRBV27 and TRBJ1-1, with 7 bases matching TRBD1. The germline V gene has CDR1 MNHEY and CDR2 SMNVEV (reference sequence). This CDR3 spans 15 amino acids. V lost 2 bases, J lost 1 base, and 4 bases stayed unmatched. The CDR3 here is CASSLRGPTNTEAFF. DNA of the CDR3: TGTGCCAGCAGTTTAAGGGGGCCGACGAACACTGAAGCTTTCTTT.

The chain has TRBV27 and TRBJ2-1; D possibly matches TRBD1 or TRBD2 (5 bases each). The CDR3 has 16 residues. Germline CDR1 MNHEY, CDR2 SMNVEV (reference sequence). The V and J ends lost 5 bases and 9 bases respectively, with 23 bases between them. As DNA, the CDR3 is TGTGCCAGCAGTGGGTCGGGACGCCTGCGCCGGGGTGAGCAGTTCTTC. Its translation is CASSGSGRLRRGEQFF.

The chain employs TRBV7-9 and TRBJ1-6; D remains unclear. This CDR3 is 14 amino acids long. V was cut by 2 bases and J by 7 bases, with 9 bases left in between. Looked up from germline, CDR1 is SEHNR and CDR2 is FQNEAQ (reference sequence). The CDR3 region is CASSLNSENSPLHF. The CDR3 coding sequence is TGTGCCAGCAGCTTAAATAGCGAAAATTCACCCCTCCACTTT.

The CDR3 coding sequence is TGCGCCAGCAGTTGGGACAGGGGTGCAAATTCACCCCTCCACTTT. Translation: CASSWDRGANSPLHF. V and J are TRBV5-1 and TRBJ1-6; TRBD1 matches at 10 bases. The CDR3 length is 15 residues. Germline CDR1 and CDR2: SGHRS and YFSETQ. V lost 5 bases and J lost 7; bases outside the gene matches: 6.

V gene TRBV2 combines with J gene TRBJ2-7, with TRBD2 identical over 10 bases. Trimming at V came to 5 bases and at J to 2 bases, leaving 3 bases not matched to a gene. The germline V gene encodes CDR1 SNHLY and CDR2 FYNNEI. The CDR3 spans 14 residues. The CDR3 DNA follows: TGTGCCAGCAGTCTAGCGGGGGCTACCTACGAGCAGTACTTC. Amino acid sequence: CASSLAGATYEQYF. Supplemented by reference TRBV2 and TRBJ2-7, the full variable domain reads EPEVTQTPSHQVTQMGQEVILRCVPISNHLYFYWYRQILGQKVEFLVSFYNNEISEKSEIFDDQFSVERPDGSNFTLKIRSTKLEDSAMYFCASSLAGATYEQYFGPGTRLTVT.

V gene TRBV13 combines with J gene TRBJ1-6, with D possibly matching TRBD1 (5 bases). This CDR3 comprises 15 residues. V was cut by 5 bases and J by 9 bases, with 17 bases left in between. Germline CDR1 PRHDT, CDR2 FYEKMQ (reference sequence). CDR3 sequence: CASSQATVFPSPLHF. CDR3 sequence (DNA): TGTGCCAGCAGCCAAGCGACAGTCTTTCCTTCACCCCTCCACTTT. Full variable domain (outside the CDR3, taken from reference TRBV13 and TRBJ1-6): AAGVIQSPRHLIKEKRETATLKCYPIPRHDTVYWYQQGPGQDPQFLISFYEKMQSDKGSIPDRFSAQQFSDYHSELNMSSLELGDSALYFCASSQATVFPSPLHFGNGTRLTVT.

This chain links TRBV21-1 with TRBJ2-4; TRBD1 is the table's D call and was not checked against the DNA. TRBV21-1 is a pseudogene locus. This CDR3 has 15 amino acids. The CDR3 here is CASRRHTLAKNIQYF. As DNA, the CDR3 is TGTGCCAGCAGGCGACATACCCTAGCCAAAAACATTCAGTACTTC.

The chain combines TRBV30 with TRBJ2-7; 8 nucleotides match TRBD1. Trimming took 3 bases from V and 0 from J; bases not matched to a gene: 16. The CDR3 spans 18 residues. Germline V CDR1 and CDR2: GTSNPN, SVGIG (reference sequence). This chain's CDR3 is CAWSYNTGQVGRSYEQYF. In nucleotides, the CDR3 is TGTGCCTGGAGCTATAACACGGGACAGGTCGGACGCTCCTACGAGCAGTACTTC.

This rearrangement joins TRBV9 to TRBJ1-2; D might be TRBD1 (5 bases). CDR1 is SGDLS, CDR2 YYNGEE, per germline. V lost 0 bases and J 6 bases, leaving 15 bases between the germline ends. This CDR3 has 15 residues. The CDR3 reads CASSVVSGAGHGYTF. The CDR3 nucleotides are TGTGCCAGCAGCGTAGTGTCCGGGGCTGGGCATGGCTACACCTTC.

The CDR3 here is CASSKQGGLAGAKLPSTDTQYF. The CDR3 DNA reads as TGTGCCAGCAGCAAACAGGGGGGACTAGCGGGAGCCAAACTCCCTAGCACAGATACGCAGTATTTT. The chain combines TRBV21-1 with TRBJ2-3; TRBD2 is the table's D call, not checked against the DNA. TRBV21-1 is listed as a pseudogene. This CDR3 has 22 amino acids.